What follows describes a single T cell receptor (beta chain). The antigen is not known. Scientists made TCR beta libraries using quantitative 5'-RACE with molecular barcodes. MiXCR was run by TCRdb on the 5' RACE reads, yielding one entry per CDR3 protein. The sample comprises 270,000 or so distinct CDR3 sequences, 15% to 20% of which are singletons, and around 33% rests with the top ten. The sample belongs to a study of CD8 T cells in ankylosing spondylitis. Study findings and constraints: The study looked at matched synovial fluid samples from ankylosing spondylitis patients. Disease-linked clones were reported to be significantly enriched there.

Per germline, CDR1 MNHEY and CDR2 SVGAGI. J was trimmed by 4 bases and V by 0 bases; bases with no gene match: 3. The CDR3 is made up of 16 amino acids. Sequencing was done on a sample of blood, either unsorted or a sorted T cell fraction (not recorded which). The TCR sequence derives from a male donor with ankylosing spondylitis or in good health (not recorded which). The chain is built from TRBV6-5 and TRBJ2-2; 9 bases are a match to TRBD2. CDR3 sequence: CASSYSLTSGTGELFF. The CDR3 coding sequence is TGTGCCAGCAGTTACTCGTTGACTAGCGGCACCGGGGAGCTGTTTTTT.